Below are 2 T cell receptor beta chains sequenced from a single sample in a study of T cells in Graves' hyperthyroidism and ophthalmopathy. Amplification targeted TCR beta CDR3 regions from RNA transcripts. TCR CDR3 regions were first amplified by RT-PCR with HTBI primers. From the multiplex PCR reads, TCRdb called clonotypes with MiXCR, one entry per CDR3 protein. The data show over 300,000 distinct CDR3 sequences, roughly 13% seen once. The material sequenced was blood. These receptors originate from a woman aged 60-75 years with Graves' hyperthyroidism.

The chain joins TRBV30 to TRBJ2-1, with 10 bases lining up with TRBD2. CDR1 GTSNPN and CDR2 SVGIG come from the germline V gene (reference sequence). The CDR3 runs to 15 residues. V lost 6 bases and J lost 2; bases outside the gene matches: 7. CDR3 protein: CACRTSGQAYNEQFF. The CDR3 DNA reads TGTGCCTGCCGGACTAGCGGCCAAGCCTACAATGAGCAGTTCTTC. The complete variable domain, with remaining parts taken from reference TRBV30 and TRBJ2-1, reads SQTIHQWPATLVQPVGSPLSLECTVEGTSNPNLYWYRQAAGRGLQLLFYSVGIGQISSEVPQNLSASRPQDRQFILSSKKLLLSDSGFYLCACRTSGQAYNEQFFGPGTRLTVL.

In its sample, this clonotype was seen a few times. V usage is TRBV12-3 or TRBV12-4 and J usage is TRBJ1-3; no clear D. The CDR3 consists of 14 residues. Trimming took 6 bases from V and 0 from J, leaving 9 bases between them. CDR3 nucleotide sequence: TGTGCCAGCAGCCCCGGGTTCTCTGGAAACACCATATATTTT. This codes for CASSPGFSGNTIYF.